The entry that follows covers one TCR beta chain sequence. Its antigen is unknown. Clones were sequenced by immunoSEQ multiplex PCR, and TCRdb holds only the in-frame ones, with some missing. Among tens of thousands of clones listed, approximately 94% were seen once. These data originate in a study of OX40 agonist ivuxolimab in advanced cancers. About the study: A history of anti-PD-1, anti-PD-L1 or anti-CTLA-4 therapy was acceptable, and over 30% had some. General observations from the study: Expanded peripheral T cells had an undetermined antigen specificity.

The CDR3 has 15 residues. From germline, CDR1 is SGHRS and CDR2 YFSETQ. Trimming left V 2 bases short and J 2 bases short, with 12 bases between. The rearrangement links TRBV5-1 to TRBJ2-3; tentatively, D is TRBD1 or TRBD2 (5 bases each). The sequences come from CD4+ or CD8+ T cells sorted from blood, collected in a trial of the OX40 agonist ivuxolimab. The source is an adult with an advanced solid tumor such as melanoma, head and neck, liver or kidney cancer. The CDR3 is CASSFWDVNTDTQYF. Here the CDR3 DNA reads TGCGCCAGCAGCTTTTGGGACGTAAACACAGATACGCAGTATTTT.